What follows describes a single T cell receptor (beta chain). Its target is unknown. The data belong to a study of T cells expressing NK-cell markers. About the study: Most of the eight sequenced donors were HCMV-seropositive; one was seronegative. Study results and limitations: Whether expanded NKG2C+ T cell clones recognized HCMV stayed uncertain. NKG2C+ dominant clonotypes from over five donors made up roughly 1.0-7.5% of CD8+ T cells.

From the 5' RACE reads, TCRdb lists one entry per CDR3 protein and no DNA. This table holds 400,000 to 450,000 distinct CDR3 sequences. CDR1 and CDR2 (germline): DFQATT, SNEGSKA (reference sequence). The CDR3 consists of 15 residues. The chain links TRBV20-1 to TRBJ2-1; TCRdb gives TRBD1 as the D gene, but with no DNA this cannot be confirmed. The sequence was obtained from a woman between 18 and 70 years old in good health. Sequencing used blood T cells: a sorted CD56 or NKG2C T cell subset, CD4+ or CD8+ T cells, or bulk PBMC T cells (not recorded which). CDR3 sequence: CSARDAGGGRNEQFF.